This section outlines one TCR beta chain sequence together with its context. The entry originates in a study of shared clonotypes between healthy human individuals. Study in general: Each donor contributed plates that comprised three CD4 naive, three CD4 memory, two CD8 naive and one CD8 memory.

Sorted-subset replicate PCRs used about 190 ng of genomic DNA. This amount corresponded to about 30,000 T cell genomes. Produced via immunoSEQ multiplex PCR; TCRdb's table is partial and in-frame only. The table lists around 700,000 clones, less than 80% of them singletons, with less than 2% in the top ten. Negatively enriched CD4+ T cells were divided by CD45RA into naive and memory. The sample taken for sequencing was memory CD4+ T cells sorted from blood. Sample subset: CD45RA-negative fraction. The sequence came from a woman aged 25 to 45 in good health.

This chain's CDR3 is CASSRGQMNTEAFF. The CDR3 DNA follows: TGTGCCAGCTCAAGGGGCCAGATGAACACTGAAGCTTTCTTT. V usage is TRBV21-1 and J usage is TRBJ1-1; TRBD1 is the table's D call, not checked against the DNA. TRBV21-1 is an annotated pseudogene. CDR3 length equals 14 residues.